Listed here are 19 T cell receptor beta chains from one sample, sequenced in a study of Ad26.COV2.S vaccination and SARS-CoV-2 variants. Treatment in this sample: about 20 received Ad26.COV2.S at low or high dose, single or two shots; about 5 received placebo; per-sample allocation not given. Sample collection was performed on day 63 after the first vaccine or placebo injection. The table came from immunoSEQ multiplex PCR; TCRdb's copy has only in-frame clones and leaves some out. This sample has over 400,000 clones, with roughly nine tenths found just once. The sequences come from peripheral blood, collected in a trial of Ad26.COV2.S vaccine versus placebo. The receptors stem from a person between 18 and 59 years old who received the Ad26.COV2.S COVID-19 vaccine or a placebo.

The V and J genes are TRBV18 and TRBJ1-1; D uncertain. The germline V gene encodes CDR1 KGHSH and CDR2 LQKENI. The CDR3 runs 14 residues. The V end was cut by 0 bases, the J end by 4 bases, with 9 bases between. Written as DNA, the CDR3 is TGTGCCAGCTCACCACCAGGGATGGCCACTGAAGCTTTCTTT. Encoded protein: CASSPPGMATEAFF.

The chain is built from TRBV3-1 (or the pseudogene TRBV3-2) and TRBJ2-5; 8 nucleotides line up with TRBD2. V was pared by 6 bases and J by 3 bases, with 9 bases of the junction left unmatched. Germline V gene sequence: CDR1 LGHDT, CDR2 YNNKEL (reference sequence). The CDR3 is 15 amino acids. CDR3 in DNA: TGTGCCAGCAGGGTGACGGGGGGGCATGAAGAGACCCAGTACTTC. This gives the protein CASRVTGGHEETQYF.

The J gene is TRBJ1-5, the V gene TRBV30, with D possibly matching TRBD1 (6 bases). This CDR3 has 16 amino acids. Germline loops: CDR1 GTSNPN, CDR2 SVGIG (reference sequence). The germline V and J ends were trimmed by 0 bases and 3 bases, with 15 bases remaining between them. In nucleotides, the CDR3 is TGTGCCTGGAGTGTACGAGGGAGACAGGTCAATCAGCCCCAGCATTTT. Protein sequence: CAWSVRGRQVNQPQHF.

This chain's CDR3 is CASSFGPTGFGYGYTF. CDR3 sequence (DNA): TGTGCCAGCAGCTTTGGACCCACAGGGTTCGGCTATGGCTACACCTTC. The J gene is TRBJ1-2, the V gene TRBV5-6; possibly TRBD1 for D (6 bases). CDR1 and CDR2 from the germline V gene are SGHDT and YYEEEE. V was cut by 2 bases and J by 4 bases, with 18 bases left in between. The CDR3 covers 16 residues.

V usage is TRBV5-1 and J usage is TRBJ2-2; D is ambiguous. Germline CDR1 is SGHRS and CDR2 is YFSETQ. This CDR3 has 15 residues. The ends were cut back, 0 bases at V and 1 base at J, with 7 bases in the middle. The CDR3 region has the DNA TGCGCCAGCAGCTTGGACGGGTTGAACACCGGGGAGCTGTTTTTT. This sequence encodes CASSLDGLNTGELFF.

CDR3 bases: TGTGCCACCAGTGGTCGGGGGCCCGCGAACACCGGGGAGCTGTTTTTT. It yields the protein CATSGRGPANTGELFF. The chain is built from TRBV24-1 and TRBJ2-2; possibly TRBD1 or TRBD2 for D (6 bases each). The germline gives CDR1 KGHDR, CDR2 SFDVKD. Trimming left V 5 bases short and J 0 bases short, with 12 bases between. The CDR3 has 16 residues.

The chain couples TRBV18 to TRBJ1-5, with 7 bases fitting TRBD1. CDR1 and CDR2 (germline): KGHSH, LQKENI. The junction had 2 bases not matched to a gene; V was cut back by 3 bases and J by 3 bases. The length of the CDR3 is 14 residues. The CDR3 loop is CASSPGQHNQPQHF. CDR3 in DNA: TGTGCCAGCTCACCGGGACAGCACAATCAGCCCCAGCATTTT.

The chain combines TRBV5-1 with TRBJ2-1; 7 bases line up with TRBD2. The germline V gene has CDR1 SGHRS and CDR2 YFSETQ. The CDR3 runs to 14 residues. The CDR3 reads CATRMASGANEQFF. CDR3 bases: TGCGCGACCCGGATGGCTAGCGGAGCCAATGAGCAGTTCTTC.

The count of this clone is one. The chain uses TRBV2 and TRBJ2-3; D unresolved. From germline, CDR1 is SNHLY and CDR2 FYNNEI. V lost 7 bases and J lost 4, with 9 bases in between. There are 12 residues in the CDR3. DNA of the CDR3: TGTGCCAGCAAGGAATGGGCAGATACGCAGTATTTT. Translated, it gives CASKEWADTQYF. The full variable domain, its missing parts supplied by reference TRBV2 and TRBJ2-3, is EPEVTQTPSHQVTQMGQEVILRCVPISNHLYFYWYRQILGQKVEFLVSFYNNEISEKSEIFDDQFSVERPDGSNFTLKIRSTKLEDSAMYFCASKEWADTQYFGPGTRLTVL.

The chain carries TRBV28 and TRBJ1-2; D call uncertain. Germline values: CDR1 MDHEN, CDR2 SYDVKM. Trimming shortened V by 3 bases and J by 13 bases, and 15 bases separated the two germline ends. The CDR3 consists of 12 residues. Here the CDR3 DNA reads TGTGCCAGCAGTTTCCCCCACACATACGGCACCTTC. Amino acid sequence: CASSFPHTYGTF.

This clone was recorded once. V and J are TRBV7-2 and TRBJ1-4; D may be TRBD1 (5 bases). CDR1 and CDR2 from the germline V gene are SGHTA and FQGNSA. V was pared by 5 bases and J by 6 bases, with 13 bases between. CDR3 length equals 14 residues. CDR3 loop: CASSPAGLYEKLFF. The CDR3 nucleotides read TGTGCCAGCAGCCCGGCGGGACTCTATGAAAAACTGTTTTTT.

A few counts support this clone. The rearrangement links TRBV29-1 to TRBJ2-3; possibly TRBD1 for D (6 bases). The CDR3 covers 13 residues. Germline V gives CDR1 SQVTM, CDR2 ANQGSEA. The germline V and J ends were trimmed by 4 bases and 3 bases, with 11 bases remaining between them. The CDR3 DNA reads as TGCAGCGTTGGTGGGGGCCGAACAGATACGCAGTATTTT. As protein: CSVGGGRTDTQYF.

The chain combines TRBV29-1 with TRBJ2-2; D is uncertain. Germline CDR1 and CDR2: SQVTM and ANQGSEA. Trimming took off 7 bases at V and 4 bases at J, with 13 bases between the two ends. The length of the CDR3 is 13 residues. The DNA of the CDR3 is TGCAGCGGTCGTGTGGTGAGCACCGGGGAGCTGTTTTTT. Protein sequence: CSGRVVSTGELFF.

This chain uses TRBV6-5 with TRBJ2-6, with D possibly TRBD2 on 7 matching bases. This CDR3 comprises 16 residues. Germline V lookup: CDR1 MNHEY, CDR2 SVGAGI. V gave up 3 bases and J gave up 8 bases, with 17 bases separating them. The CDR3 spells CASSYPGGGGTNVLTF. In DNA, the CDR3 is TGTGCCAGCAGTTATCCCGGAGGGGGGGGGACCAACGTCCTGACTTTC.

This chain uses TRBV6-2 or TRBV6-3 with TRBJ1-2; no definite D call. Trimming stripped 6 bases from V and 6 bases from J, with 14 bases between. This CDR3 has 13 residues. CDR1 MNHEY and CDR2 SVGEGT come from the germline V gene. The CDR3 DNA reads as TGTGCCAGCAGCATACGACTTGGGAATGGCTACACCTTC. This encodes CASSIRLGNGYTF.

The V call is TRBV19, the J call TRBJ1-6; possible D gene TRBD1, 6 bases. Germline CDR1 and CDR2: LNHDA and SQIVND (reference sequence). V lost 5 bases and J lost 5, with 10 bases in between. The CDR3 loop spans 14 amino acids. CDR3 residues: CASSSRTDNSPLHF. The CDR3 region has the DNA TGTGCCAGTAGTTCGCGGACAGATAATTCACCCCTCCACTTT. The full variable domain, with the rest looked up from reference TRBV19 and TRBJ1-6, is DGGITQSPKYLFRKEGQNVTLSCEQNLNHDAMYWYRQDPGQGLRLIYYSQIVNDFQKGDIAEGYSVSREKKESFPLTVTSAQKNPTAFYLCASSSRTDNSPLHFGNGTRLTVT.

The chain recombines TRBV2 with TRBJ2-7; either TRBD1 or TRBD2 may fit D (5 bases each). Germline-derived CDR1 and CDR2 are SNHLY and FYNNEI. The CDR3 is 12 residues long. V lost 6 bases and J lost 2, with 8 bases in between. The CDR3 sequence is CASSRDAYEQYV. As DNA, the CDR3 is TGTGCCAGCAGCAGGGACGCCTACGAGCAGTACGTC.

The V call is TRBV9, the J call TRBJ2-1, with 7 positions matching TRBD1. Germline lookup yields CDR1 SGDLS and CDR2 YYNGEE. With V trimmed by 2 bases and J by 4 bases, 9 bases remained unmatched. This CDR3 region has 16 residues. CDR3 nucleotides: TGTGCCAGCAGCGTCAGGGACAGCTCCTATTACAATGAGCAGTTCTTC. Its translation: CASSVRDSSYYNEQFF.

This clone was seen a single time. The chain joins TRBV9 to TRBJ1-4, with a possible D match to TRBD1 (6 bases). The V end was cut by 4 bases, the J end by 4 bases, with 20 bases between. CDR1 and CDR2 from the germline V gene are SGDLS and YYNGEE. The CDR3 is made up of 17 amino acids. The CDR3 spells CASSPRGGQEINEKLFF. DNA of the CDR3: TGTGCCAGCAGCCCCCGTGGGGGGCAAGAGATTAATGAAAAACTGTTTTTT.